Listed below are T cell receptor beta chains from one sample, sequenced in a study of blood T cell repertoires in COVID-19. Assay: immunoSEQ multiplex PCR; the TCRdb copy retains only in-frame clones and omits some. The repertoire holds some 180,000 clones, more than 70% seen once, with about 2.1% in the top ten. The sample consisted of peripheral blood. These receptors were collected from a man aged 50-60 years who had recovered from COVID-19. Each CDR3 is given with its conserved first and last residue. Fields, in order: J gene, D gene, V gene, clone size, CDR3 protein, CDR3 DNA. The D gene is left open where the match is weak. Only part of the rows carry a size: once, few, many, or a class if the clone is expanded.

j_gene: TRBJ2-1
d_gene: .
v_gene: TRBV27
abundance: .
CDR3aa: CASSRSQWGDEQFF
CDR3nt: TGTGCCAGCAGTAGGTCCCAGTGGGGGGATGAGCAGTTCTTC

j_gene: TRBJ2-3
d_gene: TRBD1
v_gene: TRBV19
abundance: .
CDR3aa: CASMGQGSSDTQYF
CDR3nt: TGTGCCAGTATGGGACAGGGGTCTTCCGATACGCAGTATTTT

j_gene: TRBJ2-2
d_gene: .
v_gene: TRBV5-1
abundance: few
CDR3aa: CASSPSWTDSDTGELFF
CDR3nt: TGCGCCAGCAGCCCGAGTTGGACAGATTCCGACACCGGGGAGCTGTTTTTT

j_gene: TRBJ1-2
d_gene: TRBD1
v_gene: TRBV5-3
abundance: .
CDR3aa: CQGGADYGYTF
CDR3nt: TGTCAAGGGGGCGCCGACTATGGCTACACCTTC

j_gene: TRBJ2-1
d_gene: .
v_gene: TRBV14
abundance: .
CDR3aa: CASSHNTRGNEQFF
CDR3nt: TGTGCCAGCAGCCATAACACAAGGGGCAATGAGCAGTTCTTC

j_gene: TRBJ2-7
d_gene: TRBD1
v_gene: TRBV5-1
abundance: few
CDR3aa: CASSLWTGKGEQYF
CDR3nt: TGCGCCAGCAGCCTATGGACAGGGAAGGGCGAGCAGTACTTC

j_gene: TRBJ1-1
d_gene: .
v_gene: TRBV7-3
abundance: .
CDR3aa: CASSLEGWNTEAFF
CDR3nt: TGTGCCAGCAGCTTAGAGGGATGGAACACTGAAGCTTTCTTT

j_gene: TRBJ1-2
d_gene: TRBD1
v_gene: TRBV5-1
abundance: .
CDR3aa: CASSLGDRATSDYGYTF
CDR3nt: TGCGCCAGCAGCTTGGGGGACAGGGCGACGTCGGACTATGGCTACACCTTC

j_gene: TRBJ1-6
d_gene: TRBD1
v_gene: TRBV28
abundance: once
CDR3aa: CASSLSGTGGLYSPLHF
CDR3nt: TGTGCCAGCAGTTTATCTGGGACAGGGGGCTTGTATTCACCCCTCCACTTT

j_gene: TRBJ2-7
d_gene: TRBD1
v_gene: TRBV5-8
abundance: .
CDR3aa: CASSKGTGGAKPYEQYF
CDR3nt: TGTGCCAGCAGCAAGGGGACAGGGGGAGCCAAACCCTACGAGCAGTACTTC

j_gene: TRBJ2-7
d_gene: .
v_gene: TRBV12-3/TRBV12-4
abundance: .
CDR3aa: CASSPGLFVQYF
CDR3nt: TGTGCCAGCAGTCCGGGGTTGTTTGTGCAGTACTTC

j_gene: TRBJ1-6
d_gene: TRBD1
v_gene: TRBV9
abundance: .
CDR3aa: CASSVGGTDNSPLHF
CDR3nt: TGTGCCAGCAGCGTAGGGGGGACAGATAATTCACCCCTCCACTTT

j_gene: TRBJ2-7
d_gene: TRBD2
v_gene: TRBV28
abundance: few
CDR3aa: CASRRGSLVGEQYF
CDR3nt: TGTGCCAGCAGACGCGGGAGCCTGGTAGGGGAGCAGTACTTC

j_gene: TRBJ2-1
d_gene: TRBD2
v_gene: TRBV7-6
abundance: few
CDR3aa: CASSLAGGLGNEQFF
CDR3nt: TGTGCCAGCAGCTTAGCGGGGGGACTAGGCAATGAGCAGTTCTTC

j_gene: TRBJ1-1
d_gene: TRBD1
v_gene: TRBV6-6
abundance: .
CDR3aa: CASSSLQGGTEAFF
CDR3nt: TGTGCCAGCAGTTCCCTCCAGGGGGGCACTGAAGCTTTCTTT

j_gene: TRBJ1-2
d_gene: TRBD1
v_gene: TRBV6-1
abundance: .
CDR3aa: CASSETGDYGYTF
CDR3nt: TGTGCCAGCAGTGAGACAGGGGACTATGGCTACACCTTC

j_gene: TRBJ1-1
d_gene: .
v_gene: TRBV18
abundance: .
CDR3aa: CASSPPAGEAFF
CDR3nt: TGTGCCAGCTCACCACCGGCGGGGGAAGCTTTCTTT

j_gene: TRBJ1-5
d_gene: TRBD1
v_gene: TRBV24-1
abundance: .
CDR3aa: CATGAGGVQPQHF
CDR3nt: TGTGCCACCGGGGCAGGGGGCGTGCAGCCCCAGCATTTT

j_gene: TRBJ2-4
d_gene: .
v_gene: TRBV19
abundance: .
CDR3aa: CASRAEGTGKNIQYF
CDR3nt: TGTGCCAGTAGGGCGGAGGGAACGGGAAAAAACATTCAGTACTTC

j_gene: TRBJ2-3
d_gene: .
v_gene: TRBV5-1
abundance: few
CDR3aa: CASSLTDSRSTDTQYF
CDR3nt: TGCGCCAGCAGCTTGACGGACTCCCGTAGCACAGATACGCAGTATTTT

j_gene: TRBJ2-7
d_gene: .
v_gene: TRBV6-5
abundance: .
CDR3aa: CASSSTGIGEQYF
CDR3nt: TGTGCCAGCAGTTCTACAGGAATTGGGGAGCAGTACTTC

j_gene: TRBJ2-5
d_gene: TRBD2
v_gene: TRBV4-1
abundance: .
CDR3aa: CASSQEVAGRETQYF
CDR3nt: TGCGCCAGCAGCCAAGAGGTAGCGGGGCGGGAGACCCAGTACTTC

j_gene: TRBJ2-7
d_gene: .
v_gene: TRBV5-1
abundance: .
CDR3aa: CASSRFGQGGGFSYEQYF
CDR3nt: TGCGCCAGCAGCAGATTCGGGCAGGGAGGAGGGTTCTCCTACGAGCAGTACTTC

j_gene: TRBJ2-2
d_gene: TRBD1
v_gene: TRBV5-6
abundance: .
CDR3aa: CASSLPGQANTGELFF
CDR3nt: TGTGCCAGCAGCTTGCCGGGACAGGCGAACACCGGGGAGCTGTTTTTT

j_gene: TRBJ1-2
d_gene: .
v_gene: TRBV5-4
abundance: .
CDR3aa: CASSLDGSVRYTF
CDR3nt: TGTGCCAGCAGCTTGGACGGGAGCGTGCGCTACACCTTC

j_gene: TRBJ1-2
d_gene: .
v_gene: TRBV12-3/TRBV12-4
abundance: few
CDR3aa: CASSLMGQHGYTF
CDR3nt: TGTGCCAGCAGTTTGATGGGGCAGCATGGCTACACCTTC

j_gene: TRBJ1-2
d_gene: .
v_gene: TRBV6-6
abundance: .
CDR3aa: CASSPEQGGGGYGYTF
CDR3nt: TGTGCCAGCAGTCCAGAACAGGGAGGGGGAGGATATGGCTACACCTTC

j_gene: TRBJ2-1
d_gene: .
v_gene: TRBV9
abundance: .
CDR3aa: CASSPGNEQFF
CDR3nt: TGTGCCAGCAGCCCGGGCAATGAGCAGTTCTTC

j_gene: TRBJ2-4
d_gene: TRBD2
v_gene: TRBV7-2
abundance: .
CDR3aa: CASSLALRGGAKNIQYF
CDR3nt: TGTGCCAGCAGCTTAGCGCTGCGCGGGGGGGCCAAAAACATTCAGTACTTC

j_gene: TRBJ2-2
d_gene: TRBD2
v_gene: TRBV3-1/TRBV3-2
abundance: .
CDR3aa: CASSLTSGVNTGELFF
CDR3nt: TGTGCCAGCAGTCTGACTAGCGGGGTGAACACCGGGGAGCTGTTTTTT

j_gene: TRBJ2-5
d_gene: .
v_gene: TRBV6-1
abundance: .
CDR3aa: CASSETAREYF
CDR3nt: TGTGCCAGCAGTGAGACTGCACGGGAGTACTTC

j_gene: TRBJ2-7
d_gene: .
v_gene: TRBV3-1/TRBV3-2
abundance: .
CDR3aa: CASSQTGYGSYEQYF
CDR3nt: TGTGCCAGCAGCCAAACAGGGTACGGCTCCTACGAGCAGTACTTC

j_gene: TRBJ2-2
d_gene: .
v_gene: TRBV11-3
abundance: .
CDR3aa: CASSLTGYTGELFF
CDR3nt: TGTGCCAGCAGCCTAACAGGGTACACCGGGGAGCTGTTTTTT

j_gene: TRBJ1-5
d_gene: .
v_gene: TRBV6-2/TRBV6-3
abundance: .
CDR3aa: CASSQLQKNQPQHF
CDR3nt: TGTGCCAGCAGTCAATTACAGAAGAATCAGCCCCAGCATTTT

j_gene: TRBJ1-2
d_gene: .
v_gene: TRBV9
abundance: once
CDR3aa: CASSLRTERYGYTF
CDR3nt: TGTGCCAGCAGCCTCAGGACAGAAAGATATGGCTACACCTTC

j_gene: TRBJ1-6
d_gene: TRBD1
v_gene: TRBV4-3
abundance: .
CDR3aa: CASSQEVSGTGNSPLHF
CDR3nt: TGCGCCAGCAGCCAAGAGGTCTCCGGGACAGGGAATTCACCCCTCCACTTT

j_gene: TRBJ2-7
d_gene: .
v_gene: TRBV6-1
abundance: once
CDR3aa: CASSERGAPFEQYF
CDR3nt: TGTGCCAGCAGTGAACGGGGGGCGCCTTTCGAGCAGTACTTC

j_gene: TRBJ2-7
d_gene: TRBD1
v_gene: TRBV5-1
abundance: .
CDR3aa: CASSLELTGHSYEQYF
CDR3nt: TGCGCCAGCAGCTTGGAACTGACAGGGCACTCCTACGAGCAGTACTTC

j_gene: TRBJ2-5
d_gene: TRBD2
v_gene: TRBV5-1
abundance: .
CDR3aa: CASSRTSGSGETQYF
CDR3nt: TGCGCCAGCAGCCGGACTAGCGGGAGTGGAGAGACCCAGTACTTC

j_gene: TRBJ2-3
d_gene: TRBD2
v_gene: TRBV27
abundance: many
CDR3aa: CASSLSAGADTQYF
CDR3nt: TGTGCCAGCAGTTTATCGGCGGGGGCAGATACGCAGTATTTT

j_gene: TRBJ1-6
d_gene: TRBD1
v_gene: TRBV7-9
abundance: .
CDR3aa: CASSSTQGAGSPLHF
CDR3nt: TGTGCCAGCAGCTCTACACAGGGGGCCGGATCACCCCTCCACTTT

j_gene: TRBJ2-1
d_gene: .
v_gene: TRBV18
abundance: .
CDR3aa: CASSRQGPGVNEQFF
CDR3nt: TGTGCCAGCTCCCGTCAGGGCCCGGGAGTCAATGAGCAGTTCTTC

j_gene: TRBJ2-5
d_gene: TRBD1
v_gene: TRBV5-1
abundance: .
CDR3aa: CASSLASGGETQYF
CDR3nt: TGCGCCAGCAGCTTGGCTTCAGGGGGAGAGACCCAGTACTTC

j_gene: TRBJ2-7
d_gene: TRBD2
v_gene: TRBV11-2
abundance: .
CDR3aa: CASTTSGSYEQYF
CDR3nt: TGTGCCAGCACAACTAGCGGGAGCTACGAGCAGTACTTC

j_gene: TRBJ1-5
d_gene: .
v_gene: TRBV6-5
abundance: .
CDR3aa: CASSYTRDSNQPQHF
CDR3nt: TGTGCCAGCAGTTACACCCGGGATAGCAATCAGCCCCAGCATTTT

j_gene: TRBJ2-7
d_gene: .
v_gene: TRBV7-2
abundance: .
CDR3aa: CASSPRGPASSYEQYF
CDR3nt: TGTGCCAGCAGCCCACGAGGTCCAGCGAGCTCCTACGAGCAGTACTTC

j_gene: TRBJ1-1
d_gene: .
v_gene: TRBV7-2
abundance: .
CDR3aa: CASSLQGSPEAFF
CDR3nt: TGTGCCAGCAGCTTACAGGGGTCCCCTGAAGCTTTCTTT

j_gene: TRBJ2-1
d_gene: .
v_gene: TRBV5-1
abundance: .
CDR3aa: CASSLGPTGSGSYNEQFF
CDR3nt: TGCGCCAGCAGCTTGGGACCTACGGGGTCGGGCTCCTACAATGAGCAGTTCTTC

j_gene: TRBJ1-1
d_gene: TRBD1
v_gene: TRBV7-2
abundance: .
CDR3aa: CASSLGDRANTEAFF
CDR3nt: TGTGCCAGCAGCTTAGGGGACAGGGCGAACACTGAAGCTTTCTTT

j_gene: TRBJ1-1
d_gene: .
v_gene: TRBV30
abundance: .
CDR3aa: CAWSVLTGKAEAFF
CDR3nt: TGTGCCTGGAGTGTTCTTACAGGGAAGGCTGAAGCTTTCTTT

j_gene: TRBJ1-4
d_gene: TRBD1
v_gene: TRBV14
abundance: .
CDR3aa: CASSPGTGSTNEKLFF
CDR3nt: TGTGCCAGCAGCCCTGGGACAGGGTCCACTAATGAAAAACTGTTTTTT

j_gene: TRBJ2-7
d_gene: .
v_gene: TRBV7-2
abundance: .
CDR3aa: CASSLAQYPYEQYF
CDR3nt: TGTGCCAGCAGCTTAGCACAGTACCCCTACGAGCAGTACTTC

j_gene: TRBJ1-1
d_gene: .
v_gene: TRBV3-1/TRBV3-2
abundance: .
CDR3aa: CASSPSRVSTYEAFF
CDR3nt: TGTGCCAGCAGCCCGAGTCGGGTTTCCACATACGAAGCTTTCTTT

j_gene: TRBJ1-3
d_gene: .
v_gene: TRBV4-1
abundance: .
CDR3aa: CASSQDLATGNTIYF
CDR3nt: TGCGCCAGCAGCCAAGATCTAGCCACTGGAAACACCATATATTTT

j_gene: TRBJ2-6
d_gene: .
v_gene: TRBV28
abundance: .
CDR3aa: CASDSGIGANVLTF
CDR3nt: TGTGCCAGCGACTCGGGAATTGGGGCCAACGTCCTGACTTTC